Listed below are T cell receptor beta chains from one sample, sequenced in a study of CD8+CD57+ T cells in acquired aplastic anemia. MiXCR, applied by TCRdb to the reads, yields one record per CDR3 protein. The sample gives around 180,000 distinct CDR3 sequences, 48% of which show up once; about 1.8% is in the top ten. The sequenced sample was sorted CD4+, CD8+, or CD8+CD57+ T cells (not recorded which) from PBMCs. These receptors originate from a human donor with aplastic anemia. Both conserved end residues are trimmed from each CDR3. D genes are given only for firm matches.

ASSLVAGQGPDTQY | TRBV27 | TRBD1 | TRBJ2-3
ATLGTVSYEQY | TRBV6-1 | TRBD1 | TRBJ2-7
ATSRVVASGSYEQY | TRBV15 | TRBD2 | TRBJ2-7
ASSRASVPEAF | TRBV14 | . | TRBJ1-1
ATSDRKAGGHTDTQY | TRBV24-1 | TRBD2 | TRBJ2-3
SVVPSYNEQF | TRBV29-1 | . | TRBJ2-1
ASSYPILGNSPLH | TRBV28 | . | TRBJ1-6
ASSQDEGAGLAASYNEQF | TRBV4-2 | TRBD2 | TRBJ2-1
ASSPRVVSTDTQY | TRBV9 | . | TRBJ2-3
ASSPRTAEQY | TRBV7-9 | . | TRBJ2-7
ASSAGTPGYEQY | TRBV9 | . | TRBJ2-7
AWSAGTGAT | TRBV30 | TRBD1 | TRBJ1-1
ASSYRTGAETQY | TRBV5-4 | TRBD1 | TRBJ2-5
ASSLGVLAGIEGPF | TRBV11-2 | TRBD2 | TRBJ2-1
ASSTDNLPYEQY | TRBV6-1 | . | TRBJ2-7
ASSHGTPNTEAF | TRBV7-8 | . | TRBJ1-1
SVGTGTDTQY | TRBV29-1 | TRBD1 | TRBJ2-3
ASSLTGGVGYEQY | TRBV7-2 | . | TRBJ2-7
ASSSGARRTGELF | TRBV11-3 | . | TRBJ2-2
ASSSTTGELNSPLH | TRBV2 | TRBD1 | TRBJ1-6
ASSRLAETSYEQY | TRBV6-1 | TRBD2 | TRBJ2-7
ASSLEVGYGYT | TRBV7-2 | . | TRBJ1-2
ASSHGQGALYEQY | TRBV7-9 | TRBD1 | TRBJ2-7
ATSVRTSGVTDTQY | TRBV24-1 | TRBD2 | TRBJ2-3
ASSGGQANSPLH | TRBV2 | TRBD1 | TRBJ1-6
ASSGTDNQPQH | TRBV12-3/TRBV12-4 | . | TRBJ1-5
ASSFGGGAYERH | TRBV7-2 | . | TRBJ2-7
ASSSRLAGGYYEQY | TRBV19 | TRBD1 | TRBJ2-7
ASSLLPGLAQEQF | TRBV4-2 | TRBD2 | TRBJ2-1
ASSFWATRQETQY | TRBV7-8 | . | TRBJ2-5
ASRSGTSGSEQY | TRBV27 | TRBD2 | TRBJ2-7
ASSQGQGNEKLF | TRBV7-9 | TRBD1 | TRBJ1-4
ASKAGGSYNEQF | TRBV7-3 | TRBD2 | TRBJ2-1
ASSPPTGFETQY | TRBV11-2 | TRBD1 | TRBJ2-5
ASSFWPVKETQY | TRBV7-2 | . | TRBJ2-5
SAKRDRDEQY | TRBV20-1 | TRBD1 | TRBJ2-7
ASSRDYNEQF | TRBV7-9 | . | TRBJ2-1
ATSSGGEETGELF | TRBV24-1 | TRBD1 | TRBJ2-2
ASRRLAGDNEQF | TRBV19 | TRBD2 | TRBJ2-1
ASRSGDAEAF | TRBV6-1 | . | TRBJ1-1
ASSYPGQQKQETQY | TRBV6-5 | . | TRBJ2-5
ATPDSDTGELF | TRBV19 | . | TRBJ2-2
ASSPRDSDLYNEQS | TRBV7-6 | TRBD1 | TRBJ2-1
ASSKRTGGNNSPLH | TRBV19 | TRBD1 | TRBJ1-6
SARAGGPYYSGANVLT | TRBV20-1 | . | TRBJ2-6
ASSSAGSYEQY | TRBV6-5 | . | TRBJ2-7
AAGRNKAHNSLLH | TRBV19 | . | TRBJ1-6
SARADRADFYEQY | TRBV20-1 | TRBD1 | TRBJ2-7
SASQGVDTEAF | TRBV20-1 | TRBD1 | TRBJ1-1
ATSSRTVPYEQY | TRBV15 | . | TRBJ2-7
ASSLDPGRAGEQY | TRBV11-3 | TRBD2 | TRBJ2-7
ASSPDKTNSGANVLT | TRBV19 | . | TRBJ2-6
SATDHGTPSKTQY | TRBV20-1 | . | TRBJ2-5
ASSRNTDTQY | TRBV9 | . | TRBJ2-3
ASSLVSVADTQY | TRBV7-9 | . | TRBJ2-3
ATSDSRGAGTEAF | TRBV24-1 | TRBD1 | TRBJ1-1
ATSESTGEDTGELF | TRBV24-1 | TRBD1 | TRBJ2-2
ASSSRVAGRNNEQF | TRBV7-9 | . | TRBJ2-1
ASSFTGTGNTIY | TRBV7-2 | . | TRBJ1-3
ASSTLANDEQF | TRBV27 | . | TRBJ2-1